What follows are 3 T cell receptor beta chains derived from one specimen sequenced in a study of a mutant IDH1 vaccine in newly diagnosed glioma. TCRdb keeps only in-frame clones here, not all; method: immunoSEQ multiplex PCR. The sample has about 21,000 clones; around 92% are singletons. Their target antigens are unknown. Time point here: week 11, during vaccination. What each vaccine dose contained was 300 ug of mutant IDH1 20-mer peptide, accompanied by topical imiquimod. The sample consisted of PBMCs, taken from a glioma patient whose treatment included an IDH1 peptide vaccine. All receptors derive from a woman between 40 and 50 years old with glioma.

This chain links TRBV6-6 with TRBJ1-4; no definite D call. Between the trimmed V and J ends, which lost 7 bases and 5 bases, there was a span of 14 bases. The CDR3 runs to 14 residues. CDR1 and CDR2 (germline): MNHNY, SVGAGI (reference sequence). The CDR3 DNA sequence: TGTGCCAGCACTCAAATTGGAAGCAATGAAAAACTGTTTTTT. It is translated as CASTQIGSNEKLFF.

The chain joins TRBV6-1 to TRBJ1-1, with D tentatively TRBD1 (5 bases). The CDR3 contains 13 residues. With 3 bases removed from V and 1 base from J, the gap between germline ends came to 6 bases. Per the germline V gene, CDR1 is MNHNS and CDR2 is SASEGT. Here the CDR3 DNA reads TGTGCCAGCAGTGACCAGGGGAACACTGAAGCTTTCTTT. Its translation is CASSDQGNTEAFF.

The chain recombines TRBV30 with TRBJ2-1, with 7 bases matching TRBD1. V trimming: 4 bases; J trimming: 8 bases; junction bases outside the gene matches: 5. There are 12 residues in the CDR3. In germline, CDR1 is GTSNPN, CDR2 SVGIG (reference sequence). The CDR3 sequence is CAWNLQGHEQFF. The CDR3 nucleotides read TGTGCCTGGAATCTACAGGGGCATGAGCAGTTCTTC.